These 27 T cell receptor beta chains came from one sample sequenced in a study of Ad26.COV2.S vaccination and SARS-CoV-2 variants. Treatment here: some 20 received Ad26.COV2.S at low or high dose, single or two shots; 5 received placebo; per-sample allocation not given. Samples came from day 63 after the first vaccine or placebo injection. Generated by immunoSEQ multiplex PCR, the TCRdb table keeps only in-frame clones and is missing some. This sample carries more than 350,000 clones, approximately 92% of them seen once, and the ten largest clones take 12%. This sample comprised peripheral blood, obtained in a trial of Ad26.COV2.S vaccine versus placebo. These receptors came from a person aged 18-65 years who received the Ad26.COV2.S COVID-19 vaccine or a placebo.

J is TRBJ2-3 and V is TRBV2; TRBD2 agrees at 8 bases. CDR3 size: 13 residues. Germline V gene lookup returns CDR1 SNHLY and CDR2 FYNNEI. Trimming took 8 bases from V and 8 from J; bases not matched to a gene: 9. DNA for the CDR3: TGTGCCAGCGGGACTAGTTCGTTTATTACGCAGTATTTT. As protein: CASGTSSFITQYF. Complete variable domain (other parts from reference TRBV2 and TRBJ2-3): EPEVTQTPSHQVTQMGQEVILRCVPISNHLYFYWYRQILGQKVEFLVSFYNNEISEKSEIFDDQFSVERPDGSNFTLKIRSTKLEDSAMYFCASGTSSFITQYFGPGTRLTVL.

The V call is TRBV7-3, the J call TRBJ2-7, with D possibly being TRBD2 (6 bases). The CDR3 loop spans 14 amino acids. Germline CDR1 is SGHTA and CDR2 is FQGTGA. With 2 bases removed from V and 3 bases from J, the gap between germline ends came to 11 bases. The CDR3 protein is CASSLGGGNYEQYF. In DNA, the CDR3 is TGTGCCAGCAGCTTAGGAGGAGGGAACTACGAGCAGTACTTC.

V gene TRBV5-4 combines with J gene TRBJ2-1; D gene uncertain. This CDR3 region has 13 residues. V lost 3 bases and J 7 bases, leaving 11 bases between the germline ends. Germline assignment: CDR1 SGHNT and CDR2 YYREEE (reference sequence). The CDR3, as DNA: TGTGCCAGCAGCTCGCCGCCGCAGAATGAGCAGTTCTTC. This sequence encodes CASSSPPQNEQFF.

This clone was seen only once. V and J are TRBV25-1 and TRBJ1-2; TRBD1 aligns across 10 bases. V shed 4 bases, J shed 5 bases, and the junction held 7 bases outside the gene matches. CDR3 length equals 15 residues. Germline CDR1 reads MGHDK; CDR2 reads SYGVNS. In DNA, the CDR3 is TGTGCCAGCAGTGGTACCGGGACAGGGGTTTATGGCTACACCTTC. It is translated as CASSGTGTGVYGYTF.

The rearrangement links TRBV6-5 to TRBJ2-1; tentatively, D is TRBD1 (5 bases). Trimming shortened V by 8 bases and J by 9 bases, and 11 bases separated the two germline ends. Looked up from germline, CDR1 is MNHEY and CDR2 is SVGAGI. The CDR3 totals 11 residues. The CDR3 DNA reads as TGTGCCAGCGCCAGGGTGGGTGAGCAGTTCTTC. It translates to CASARVGEQFF.

J is TRBJ2-3 and V is TRBV7-2; D is possibly TRBD2 (6 bases). Germline V gives CDR1 SGHTA, CDR2 FQGNSA. The V gene lost 4 bases and the J gene lost 1 base, with 18 bases spanning the gap. CDR3 length: 17 amino acids. The CDR3 reads CASSSPRGSAGTDTQYF. For the CDR3, the DNA is TGTGCCAGCAGCTCCCCTCGGGGGTCGGCGGGCACAGATACGCAGTATTTT.

Concerning this clone itself: Different DNA sequences within this sample yield the same CDR3. The rearrangement uses TRBV2 and TRBJ2-3; D is unclear. Trimming took off 7 bases at V and 0 bases at J, with 11 bases between the two ends. This CDR3 region has 14 residues. Germline CDR1 SNHLY, CDR2 FYNNEI. The CDR3 protein is CASIKLESTDTQYF. In DNA, the CDR3 is TGTGCCAGCATCAAGTTGGAGAGCACAGATACGCAGTATTTT.

The chain recombines TRBV6-1 with TRBJ1-1; perhaps TRBD1 as D (5 bases). Trimming stripped 2 bases from V and 6 bases from J, with 16 bases between. CDR1 is MNHNS and CDR2 is SASEGT in the germline V gene. The CDR3 spans 15 residues. In nucleotides, the CDR3 is TGTGCCAGCAGTGAAAGGGGAGGGGCGCTCGCTGAAGCTTTCTTT. It is translated as CASSERGGALAEAFF.

The V and J genes are TRBV5-4 and TRBJ2-3; D is unresolved. There are 13 residues in the CDR3. Germline-derived CDR1 and CDR2 are SGHNT and YYREEE (reference sequence). V was pared by 4 bases and J by 6 bases, with 12 bases between. CDR3 protein: CASSSAIGDTQYF. The CDR3 DNA reads TGTGCCAGCAGCAGTGCTATAGGGGATACGCAGTATTTT.

V usage is TRBV25-1 and J usage is TRBJ1-1; 9 bases agree with TRBD1. Germline V lookup: CDR1 MGHDK, CDR2 SYGVNS. This CDR3 comprises 16 residues. Trimming removed 0 bases from V and 4 bases from J; junction bases left unmatched: 6. The CDR3 DNA follows: TGTGCCAGCAGTGAATATGGAGGGACAGGGCGCACTGAAGCTTTCTTT. Translated, it gives CASSEYGGTGRTEAFF.

Only one count was recorded for this clone. The chain combines TRBV12-3 or TRBV12-4 with TRBJ1-2; 8 nucleotides align to TRBD1. The trim removed 5 bases at V and 8 bases at J, leaving 4 bases unmatched. The CDR3 contains 12 residues. The CDR3 loop reads CASSRTGIGYTF. CDR3 nucleotides: TGTGCCAGCAGTAGGACAGGGATCGGCTACACCTTC.

This clone has only one observation. The rearrangement joins TRBV19 to TRBJ1-1, with D tentatively TRBD1 (5 bases). The CDR3 spans 11 residues. CDR1 is LNHDA and CDR2 is SQIVND in the germline V gene (reference sequence). Trimming took off 4 bases at V and 7 bases at J, with 7 bases between the two ends. CDR3 residues: CASSKQDEAFF. The CDR3 region has the DNA TGTGCCAGTAGTAAACAGGATGAAGCTTTCTTT.

The chain has TRBV5-1 and TRBJ2-4, with 10 bases lining up with TRBD1. CDR1 is SGHRS and CDR2 is YFSETQ in the germline V gene. The CDR3 runs 18 residues. With V trimmed by 0 bases and J by 2 bases, 8 bases remained unmatched. CDR3 sequence reads: CASSLGQGALGSKNIQYF. DNA for the CDR3: TGCGCCAGCAGCTTGGGACAGGGGGCCCTCGGGTCCAAAAACATTCAGTACTTC.

This chain uses TRBV7-9 with TRBJ2-7; 8 bases match TRBD1. The CDR3 covers 14 residues. V shed 4 bases and J 9 bases; nucleotides not matched to a gene: 11. Germline CDR1 is SEHNR and CDR2 is FQNEAQ (reference sequence). The CDR3 DNA reads TGTGCCAGCAGCTCAACAGGGGGAGAAAGAGGGCAGTACTTC. Translated, it gives CASSSTGGERGQYF.

The chain couples TRBV7-2 to TRBJ2-7; 12 bases line up with TRBD2. This CDR3 is built from 17 residues. Germline CDR1 SGHTA, CDR2 FQGNSA. J lost 4 bases, V lost 4 bases, and 11 bases had no gene match. CDR3 in amino acids: CASSSLDGTSGSYEQYF. The DNA for the CDR3 is TGTGCCAGCAGCTCGCTAGACGGGACTAGCGGGTCTTACGAGCAGTACTTC.

Written as DNA, the CDR3 is TGTGCCAGTAGTATTGGACAGGGGGATGGGCAGTACTTC. It encodes CASSIGQGDGQYF. The chain has TRBV19 and TRBJ2-7; 10 bases agree with TRBD1. The J segment lost 9 bases and the V segment lost 3 bases, leaving 5 bases of the junction unmatched. The CDR3 contains 13 residues. Germline V gives CDR1 LNHDA, CDR2 SQIVND (reference sequence).

V usage is TRBV12-3 or TRBV12-4 and J usage is TRBJ2-7; D is unclear. The CDR3 covers 13 residues. V was pared by 6 bases and J by 1 base, with 10 bases between. The CDR3 sequence is CASSSTQSYEQYF. The CDR3, as DNA: TGTGCCAGCAGCTCCACTCAATCCTACGAGCAGTACTTC.

This clone appeared a single time. The gene calls are TRBV7-9 and TRBJ2-5, with D possibly being TRBD1 (6 bases). CDR3 length: 16 residues. V lost 6 bases to trimming and J lost 2 bases, with 19 bases between them. CDR1 and CDR2 from the germline V gene are SEHNR and FQNEAQ (reference sequence). In nucleotides, the CDR3 is TGTGCCAGCAGTGTTACCCTGGGGGCGTTGCAAGAGACCCAGTACTTC. Translating it yields CASSVTLGALQETQYF.

This sequence joins TRBV15 and TRBJ1-5, with 10 bases lining up with TRBD1. V shed 0 bases and J 5 bases; nucleotides not matched to a gene: 1. Germline values: CDR1 LNHNV, CDR2 YYDKDF (reference sequence). CDR3 length equals 15 residues. In nucleotides, the CDR3 is TGTGCCACCAGCAGAGATGGGACAGGGGATCAGCCCCAGCATTTT. Residues: CATSRDGTGDQPQHF.

This sequence joins TRBV2 and TRBJ1-5; perhaps TRBD1 as D (6 bases). From germline, CDR1 is SNHLY and CDR2 FYNNEI. V gave up 5 bases and J gave up 0 bases, with 11 bases separating them. There are 15 residues in the CDR3. CDR3 sequence: CASSLGQYSNQPQHF. CDR3 sequence (DNA): TGTGCCAGCAGTTTAGGACAGTATAGCAATCAGCCCCAGCATTTT.

This clone occurred once. This chain joins TRBV18 and TRBJ1-5, with 8 bases identical to TRBD1. Germline V gene data show CDR1 as KGHSH and CDR2 as LQKENI. After removal of 6 bases from V and 2 bases from J, the junction contained 15 bases not matched to a gene. The CDR3 length is 18 residues. The CDR3 sequence: CASSQGQGPRGRNQPQHF. In DNA form, the CDR3 reads TGTGCCAGCTCCCAAGGACAGGGCCCGCGTGGTCGCAATCAGCCCCAGCATTTT.

This chain links TRBV15 with TRBJ2-7, with 11 bases aligning to TRBD1. Looked up from germline, CDR1 is LNHNV and CDR2 is YYDKDF (reference sequence). The CDR3 sequence is 13 residues long. After removal of 5 bases from V and 7 bases from J, the junction contained 4 bases not matched to a gene. The CDR3 bases are TGTGCCACCAGCGGACAGGGGGCCGGTGAGCAGTACTTC. This codes for CATSGQGAGEQYF.

The gene calls are TRBV11-3 and TRBJ1-1, with D tentatively TRBD1 (6 bases). The CDR3 is made up of 14 amino acids. V lost 5 bases and J 1 base, leaving 11 bases between the germline ends. Germline V gene lookup returns CDR1 SGHNT and CDR2 YENEEA. CDR3 sequence: CASSAQGQNTEAFF. In DNA, the CDR3 is TGTGCCAGCAGCGCACAGGGTCAGAACACTGAAGCTTTCTTT.

At least ten counts were recorded for this clone. The chain carries TRBV30 and TRBJ1-1; D is uncertain. V lost 2 bases, J lost 1 base, and 8 bases lay in between. The CDR3 is 13 residues long. Germline V CDR1 and CDR2: GTSNPN, SVGIG (reference sequence). CDR3 nucleotide sequence: TGTGCCTGGAGTCGCGCAGGGAACACTGAAGCTTTCTTT. Its protein is CAWSRAGNTEAFF.

V gene TRBV19 combines with J gene TRBJ2-2; 9 bases agree with TRBD2. The CDR3 spans 14 residues. Germline V gene lookup returns CDR1 LNHDA and CDR2 SQIVND (reference sequence). Unmatched junction bases numbered 5, after V lost 7 bases and J lost 5 bases. The CDR3 DNA follows: TGTGCCAGTACGCTAGCGGGAAGAACCGGGGAGCTGTTTTTT. Its protein is CASTLAGRTGELFF.

The J gene is TRBJ2-1, the V gene TRBV7-3; D is perhaps TRBD2 (5 bases). Trimming pared 5 bases from V and 0 bases from J, leaving 11 bases between. The CDR3 consists of 15 residues. The germline V gene has CDR1 SGHTA and CDR2 FQGTGA. CDR3 sequence reads: CASSMDSSSYNEQFF. The CDR3 DNA sequence: TGTGCCAGCAGCATGGACTCGAGCTCCTACAATGAGCAGTTCTTC.

The V call is TRBV7-8, the J call TRBJ2-7; D is uncertain. Germline loops: CDR1 SGHVS, CDR2 FQNEAQ. V was shortened by 1 base and J by 3 bases, with 7 bases between the two germline ends. CDR3 length: 13 amino acids. CDR3 in amino acids: CASSLGQNYEQYF. CDR3 nucleotides: TGTGCCAGCAGCTTAGGTCAAAACTACGAGCAGTACTTC. Variable domain in full (rest from reference TRBV7-8 and TRBJ2-7): GAGVSQSPRYKVAKRGQDVALRCDPISGHVSLFWYQQALGQGPEFLTYFQNEAQLDKSGLPSDRFFAERPEGSVSTLKIQRTQQEDSAVYLCASSLGQNYEQYFGPGTRLTVT.